A single sample is the source of the 9 T cell receptor beta chains below, sequenced in a study of blood T cell repertoires in COVID-19. Profiling relied on immunoSEQ multiplex PCR, and the TCRdb table lists in-frame clones only, not all of them. The sample includes about 250,000 clones, around 86% of them seen just once. The specimen was peripheral blood. These receptors were collected from a woman of 80 years or more with COVID-19, enrolled during active disease.

The chain joins TRBV14 to TRBJ2-2; tentative D call: TRBD1 (7 bases). Trimming removed 1 base at V and 13 bases at J, with 28 bases between. This CDR3 spans 18 amino acids. Germline values: CDR1 SGHDN, CDR2 FVKESK. CDR3: CASSQGSRRDRGSAGLFF. The CDR3 DNA is TGTGCCAGCAGCCAAGGGAGCCGGCGGGACAGAGGGTCGGCGGGGCTGTTTTTT.

The J gene is TRBJ1-1, the V gene TRBV7-4; D uncertain. V lost 7 bases and J lost 10, with 7 bases in between. CDR3 size: 9 residues. Germline values: CDR1 SGHVT, CDR2 SQSDAQ. The CDR3 region is CASNRGAFF. The CDR3 DNA is TGTGCCAGCAATCGGGGAGCTTTCTTT.

The chain carries TRBV3-1 (or the pseudogene TRBV3-2) and TRBJ1-5; possibly TRBD1 for D (6 bases). The CDR3 has 14 residues. Germline-derived CDR1 and CDR2 are LGHDT and YNNKEL (reference sequence). V lost 8 bases, J lost 6 bases, and 17 bases lay in between. The CDR3 sequence is CASGVRGGGQPQHF. The CDR3 DNA reads as TGTGCCAGCGGCGTACGAGGGGGTGGTCAGCCCCAGCATTTT.

This rearrangement joins TRBV21-1 to TRBJ2-7; the tabulated D call, TRBD1, remains unverified against the DNA. TRBV21-1 has pseudogene status. This CDR3 has 21 amino acids. CDR3 bases: TGTGCCAGCAGCAGATCACGTCCTCCCACAACAAACAGGCCGAGCTCCTACGAGCAGTACTTC. Its protein is CASSRSRPPTTNRPSSYEQYF.

The gene calls are TRBV19 and TRBJ1-5; D gene uncertain. The V end lost 6 bases, the J end lost 0 bases, and 12 bases lay between the germline ends. This CDR3 has 15 residues. Per the germline V gene, CDR1 is LNHDA and CDR2 is SQIVND (reference sequence). CDR3 residues: CASSLGLNSNQPQHF. The CDR3 DNA is TGTGCCAGTAGCCTTGGACTAAATAGCAATCAGCCCCAGCATTTT.

The V and J genes are TRBV19 and TRBJ2-7, with TRBD2 matching 7 bases. This CDR3 region has 14 residues. CDR1 is LNHDA, CDR2 SQIVND, per germline (reference sequence). The ends lost 4 bases at V and 4 bases at J; junction bases unmatched: 7. The CDR3 DNA is TGTGCCAGTAGTAGACTGAATAGCGGGTACGAGCAGTACTTC. It specifies CASSRLNSGYEQYF.

This chain joins TRBV21-1 and TRBJ2-1; TRBD1 was called by the table and not checked on the DNA. TRBV21-1 is listed as a pseudogene. This CDR3 spans 17 amino acids. The chain's CDR3 is CASSKARWGRLIHEQFF. DNA of the CDR3: TGTGCCAGCAGCAAAGCTAGGTGGGGCCGCCTTATTCATGAGCAGTTCTTC.

The chain uses TRBV5-1 and TRBJ1-1; 12 bases are a match to TRBD1. The CDR3 consists of 19 residues. V trimming: 4 bases; J trimming: 1 base; junction bases outside the gene matches: 14. CDR1 and CDR2 (germline): SGHRS, YFSETQ. For the CDR3, the DNA is TGCGCCAGCAGCCGCGACGGCGGGACAGGGGGCGGGAAGAACACTGAAGCTTTCTTT. This codes for CASSRDGGTGGGKNTEAFF. The variable domain in full, completed from reference TRBV5-1 and TRBJ1-1, reads KAGVTQTPRYLIKTRGQQVTLSCSPISGHRSVSWYQQTPGQGLQFLFEYFSETQRNKGNFPGRFSGRQFSNSRSEMNVSTLELGDSALYLCASSRDGGTGGGKNTEAFFGQGTRLTVV.

This chain links TRBV3-1 (or the pseudogene TRBV3-2) with TRBJ2-1, with D tentatively TRBD2 (6 bases). The CDR3 totals 14 residues. Per germline, CDR1 LGHDT and CDR2 YNNKEL (reference sequence). Trimming shortened V by 4 bases and J by 3 bases, and 10 bases separated the two germline ends. The CDR3: CASSLGTLYNEQFF. In nucleotides, the CDR3 is TGTGCCAGCAGCCTCGGGACTCTCTACAATGAGCAGTTCTTC.